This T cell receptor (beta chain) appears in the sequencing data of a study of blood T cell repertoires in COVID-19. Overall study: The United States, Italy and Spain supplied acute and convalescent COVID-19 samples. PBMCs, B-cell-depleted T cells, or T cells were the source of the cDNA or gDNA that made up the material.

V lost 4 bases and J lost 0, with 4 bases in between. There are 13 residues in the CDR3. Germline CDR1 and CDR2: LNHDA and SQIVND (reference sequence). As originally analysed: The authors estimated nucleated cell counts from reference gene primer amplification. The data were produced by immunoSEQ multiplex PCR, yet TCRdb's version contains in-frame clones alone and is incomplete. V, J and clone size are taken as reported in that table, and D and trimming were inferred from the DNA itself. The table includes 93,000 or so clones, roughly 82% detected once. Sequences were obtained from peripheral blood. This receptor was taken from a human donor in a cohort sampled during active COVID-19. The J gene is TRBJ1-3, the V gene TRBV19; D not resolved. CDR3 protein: CASSRSSGNTIYF. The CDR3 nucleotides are TGTGCCAGTAGTAGGAGCTCTGGAAACACCATATATTTT.